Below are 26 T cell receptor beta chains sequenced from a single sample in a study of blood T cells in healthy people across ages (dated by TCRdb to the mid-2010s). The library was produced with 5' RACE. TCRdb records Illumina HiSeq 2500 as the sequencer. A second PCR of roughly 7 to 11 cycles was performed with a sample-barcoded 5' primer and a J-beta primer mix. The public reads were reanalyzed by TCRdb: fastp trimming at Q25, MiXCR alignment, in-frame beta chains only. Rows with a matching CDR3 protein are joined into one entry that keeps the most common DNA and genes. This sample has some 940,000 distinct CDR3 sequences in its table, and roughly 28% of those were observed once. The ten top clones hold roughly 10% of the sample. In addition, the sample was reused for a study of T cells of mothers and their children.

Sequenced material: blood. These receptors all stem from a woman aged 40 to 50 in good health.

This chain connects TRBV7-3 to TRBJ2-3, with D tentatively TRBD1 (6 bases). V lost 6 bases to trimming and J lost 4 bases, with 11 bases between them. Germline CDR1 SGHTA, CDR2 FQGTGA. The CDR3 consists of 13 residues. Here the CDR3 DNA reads TGTGCCAGCAGTCGGACAGTCGCAGATACGCAGTATTTT. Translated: CASSRTVADTQYF.

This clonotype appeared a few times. CDR3 DNA: TGTGCCAGCAGTCCCTGTAATGAGCAGTTCTTC. Amino acids: CASSPCNEQFF. The chain has TRBV12-3 or TRBV12-4 and TRBJ2-1; no reliable D call. CDR3 size: 11 residues. V lost 5 bases to trimming and J lost 7 bases, with 6 bases between them.

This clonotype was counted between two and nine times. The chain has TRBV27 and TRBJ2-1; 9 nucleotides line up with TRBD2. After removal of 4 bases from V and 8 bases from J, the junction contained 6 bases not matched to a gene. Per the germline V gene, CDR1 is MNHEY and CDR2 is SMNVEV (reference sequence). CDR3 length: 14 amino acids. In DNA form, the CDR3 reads TGTGCCAGCAGTTCCACCGGGACTAGCTATGAGCAGTTCTTC. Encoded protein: CASSSTGTSYEQFF.

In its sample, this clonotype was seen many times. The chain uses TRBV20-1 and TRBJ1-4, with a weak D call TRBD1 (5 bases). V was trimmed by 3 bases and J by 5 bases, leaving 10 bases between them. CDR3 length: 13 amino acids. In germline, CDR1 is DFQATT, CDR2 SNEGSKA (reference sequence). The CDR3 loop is CSASGQGNEKLFF. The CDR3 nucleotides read TGCAGTGCTAGTGGGCAGGGAAATGAAAAACTGTTTTTT.

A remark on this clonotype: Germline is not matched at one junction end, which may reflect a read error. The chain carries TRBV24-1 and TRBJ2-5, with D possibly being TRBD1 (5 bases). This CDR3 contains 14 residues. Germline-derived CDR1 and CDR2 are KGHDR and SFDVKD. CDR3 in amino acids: CVTRDGNSEETQYF. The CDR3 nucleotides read TGTGTCACCAGGGATGGGAATTCTGAAGAGACCCAGTACTTC.

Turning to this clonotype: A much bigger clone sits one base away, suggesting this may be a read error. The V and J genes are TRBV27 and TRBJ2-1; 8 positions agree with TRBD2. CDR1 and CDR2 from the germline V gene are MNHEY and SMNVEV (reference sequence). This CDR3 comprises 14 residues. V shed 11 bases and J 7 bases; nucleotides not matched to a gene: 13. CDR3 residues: CACTPGLEVNEQFF. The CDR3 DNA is TGTGCCTGTACCCCGGGACTAGAGGTTAATGAGCAGTTCTTC.

The CDR3 protein is CATSRGPAHEQFF. DNA for the CDR3: TGTGCCACCTCGCGGGGGCCCGCCCATGAGCAGTTCTTC. The V and J genes are TRBV7-8 and TRBJ2-1; D is possibly TRBD2 (7 bases). V gave up 10 bases and J gave up 8 bases, with 18 bases separating them. The germline CDR1 and CDR2 sequences are SGHVS and FQNEAQ. The CDR3 is made up of 13 amino acids. Full variable domain (rest looked up from reference TRBV7-8 and TRBJ2-1): GAGVSQSPRYKVAKRGQDVALRCDPISGHVSLFWYQQALGQGPEFLTYFQNEAQLDKSGLPSDRFFAERPEGSVSTLKIQRTQQEDSAVYLCATSRGPAHEQFFGPGTRLTVL.

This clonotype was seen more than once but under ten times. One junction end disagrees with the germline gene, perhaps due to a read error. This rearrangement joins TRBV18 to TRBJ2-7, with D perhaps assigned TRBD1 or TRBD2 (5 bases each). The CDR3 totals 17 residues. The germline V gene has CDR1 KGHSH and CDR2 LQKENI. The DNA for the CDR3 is TGTGCCAACTCACCCCAGGGTCCCCGGGGAAACTCCTACGAGCAGTACTTC. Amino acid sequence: CANSPQGPRGNSYEQYF.

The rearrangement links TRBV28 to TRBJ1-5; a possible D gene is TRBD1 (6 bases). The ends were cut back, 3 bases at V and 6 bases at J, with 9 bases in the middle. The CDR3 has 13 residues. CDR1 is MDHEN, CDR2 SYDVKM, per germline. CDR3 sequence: CASSFAGAQPQHF. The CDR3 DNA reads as TGTGCCAGCAGTTTCGCAGGGGCTCAGCCCCAGCATTTT.

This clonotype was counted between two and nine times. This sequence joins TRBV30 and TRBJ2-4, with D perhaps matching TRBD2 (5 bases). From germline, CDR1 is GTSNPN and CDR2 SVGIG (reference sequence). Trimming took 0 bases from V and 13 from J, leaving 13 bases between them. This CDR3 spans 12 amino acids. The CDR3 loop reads CAWSVREGKQYF. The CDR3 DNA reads TGTGCCTGGAGTGTACGGGAAGGGAAACAGTACTTC.

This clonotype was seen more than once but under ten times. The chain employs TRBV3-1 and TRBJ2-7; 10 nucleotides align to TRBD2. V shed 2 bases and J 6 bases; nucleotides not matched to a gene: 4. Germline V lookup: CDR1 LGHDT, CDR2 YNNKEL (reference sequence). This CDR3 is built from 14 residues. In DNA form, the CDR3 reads TGTGCCAGCAGCCAACTAGCGGGGGAAAGCGAGCAGTACTTC. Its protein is CASSQLAGESEQYF.

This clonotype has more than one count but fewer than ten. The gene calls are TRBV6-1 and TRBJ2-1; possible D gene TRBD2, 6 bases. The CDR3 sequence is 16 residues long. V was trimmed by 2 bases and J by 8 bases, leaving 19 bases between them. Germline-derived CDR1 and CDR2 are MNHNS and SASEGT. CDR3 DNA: TGTGCCAGCAGTGAAACTAGCATGGGCAGATGGGATGAGCAGTTCTTC. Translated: CASSETSMGRWDEQFF.

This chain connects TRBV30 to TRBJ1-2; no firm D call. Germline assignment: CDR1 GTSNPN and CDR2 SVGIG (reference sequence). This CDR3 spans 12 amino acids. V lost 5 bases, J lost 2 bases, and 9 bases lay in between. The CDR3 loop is CAWAWSNYGYTF. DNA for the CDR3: TGTGCCTGGGCCTGGAGCAACTATGGCTACACCTTC.

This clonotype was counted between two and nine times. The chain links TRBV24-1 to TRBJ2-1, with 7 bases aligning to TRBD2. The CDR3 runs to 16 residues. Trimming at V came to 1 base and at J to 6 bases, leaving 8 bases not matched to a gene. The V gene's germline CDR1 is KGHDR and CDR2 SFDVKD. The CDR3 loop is CATSDLKGPGGNEQFF. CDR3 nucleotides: TGTGCCACCAGTGATTTAAAGGGTCCGGGAGGCAATGAGCAGTTCTTC.

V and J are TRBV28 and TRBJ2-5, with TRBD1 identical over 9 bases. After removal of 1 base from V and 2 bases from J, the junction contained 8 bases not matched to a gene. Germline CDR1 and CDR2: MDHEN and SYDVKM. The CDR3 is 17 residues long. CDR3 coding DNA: TGTGCCAGCAGTTTATTACCCGGGACAGGGTATCAAGAGACCCAGTACTTC. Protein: CASSLLPGTGYQETQYF.

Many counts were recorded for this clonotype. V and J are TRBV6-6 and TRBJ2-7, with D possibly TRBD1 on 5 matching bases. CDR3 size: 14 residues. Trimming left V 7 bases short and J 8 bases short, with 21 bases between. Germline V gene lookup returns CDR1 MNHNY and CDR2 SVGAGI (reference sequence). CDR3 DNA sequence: TGTGCCAGCACCTCGTTGGTCGGAGACAGCAAGCAGTACTTC. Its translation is CASTSLVGDSKQYF.

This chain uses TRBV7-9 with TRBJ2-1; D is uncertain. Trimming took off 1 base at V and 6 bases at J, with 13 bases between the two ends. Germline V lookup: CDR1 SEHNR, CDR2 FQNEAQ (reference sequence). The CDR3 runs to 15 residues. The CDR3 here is CASSLVGSTSNEQFF. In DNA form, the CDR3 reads TGTGCCAGCAGCTTAGTTGGCTCCACTTCCAATGAGCAGTTCTTC.

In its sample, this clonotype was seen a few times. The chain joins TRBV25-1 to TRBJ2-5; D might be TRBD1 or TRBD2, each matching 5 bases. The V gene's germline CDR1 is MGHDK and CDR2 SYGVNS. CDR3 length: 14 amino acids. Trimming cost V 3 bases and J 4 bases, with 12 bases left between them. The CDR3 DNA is TGTGCCAGCAGTGACCCGGGACCGATAGAGACCCAGTACTTC. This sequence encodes CASSDPGPIETQYF.

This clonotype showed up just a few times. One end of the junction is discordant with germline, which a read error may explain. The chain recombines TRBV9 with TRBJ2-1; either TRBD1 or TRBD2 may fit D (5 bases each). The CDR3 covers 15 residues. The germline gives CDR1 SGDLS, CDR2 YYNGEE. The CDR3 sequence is CAGSPEGYSYNEQFF. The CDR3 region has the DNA TGTGCCGGCAGCCCTGAGGGGTACTCCTACAATGAGCAGTTCTTC.

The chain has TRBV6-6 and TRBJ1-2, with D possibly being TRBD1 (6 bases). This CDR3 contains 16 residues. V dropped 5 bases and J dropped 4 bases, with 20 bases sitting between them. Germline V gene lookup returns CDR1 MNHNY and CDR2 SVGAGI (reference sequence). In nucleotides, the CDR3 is TGTGCCAGCAGTCCTATGGGCAGGGGCGAGGGCTATGGCTACACCTTC. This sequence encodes CASSPMGRGEGYGYTF.

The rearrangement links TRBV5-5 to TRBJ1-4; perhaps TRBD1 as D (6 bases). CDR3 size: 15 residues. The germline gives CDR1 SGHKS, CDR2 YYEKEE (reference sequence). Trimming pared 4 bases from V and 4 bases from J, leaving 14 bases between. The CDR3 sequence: CASSRWTANNEKLFF. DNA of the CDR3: TGTGCCAGCAGCCGCTGGACAGCCAATAATGAAAAACTGTTTTTT.

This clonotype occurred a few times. The CDR3 spells CASSAQRGGGDTQYF. CDR3 DNA: TGTGCCAGCAGTGCTCAGCGGGGGGGAGGAGATACGCAGTATTTT. This chain joins TRBV2 and TRBJ2-3; TRBD2 matches 10 bases. CDR1 and CDR2 from the germline V gene are SNHLY and FYNNEI. The CDR3 is made up of 15 amino acids. Unmatched junction bases numbered 6, after V lost 4 bases and J lost 5 bases.

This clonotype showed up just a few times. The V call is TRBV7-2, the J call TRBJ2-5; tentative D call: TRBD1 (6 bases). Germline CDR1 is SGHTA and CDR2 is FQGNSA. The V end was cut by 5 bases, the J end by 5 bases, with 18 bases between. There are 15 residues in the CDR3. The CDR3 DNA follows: TGTGCCAGCAGCCGGGGACCCGGCACAGGGGAGACCCAGTACTTC. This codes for CASSRGPGTGETQYF.

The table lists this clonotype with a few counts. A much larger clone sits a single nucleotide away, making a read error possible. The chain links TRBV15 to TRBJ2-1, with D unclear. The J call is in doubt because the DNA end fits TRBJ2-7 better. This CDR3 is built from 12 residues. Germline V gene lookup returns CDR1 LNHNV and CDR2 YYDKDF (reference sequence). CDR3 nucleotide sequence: TGTGCCACCAGCAGAGTCTTCAATGAGCAGTACTTC. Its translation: CATSRVFNEQYF.

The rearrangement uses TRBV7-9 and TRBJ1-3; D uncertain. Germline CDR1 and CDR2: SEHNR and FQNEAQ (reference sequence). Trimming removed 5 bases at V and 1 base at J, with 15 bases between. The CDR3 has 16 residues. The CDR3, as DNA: TGTGCCAGCAGCACTACAAGGGTCGTATCTGGAAACACCATATATTTT. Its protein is CASSTTRVVSGNTIYF.

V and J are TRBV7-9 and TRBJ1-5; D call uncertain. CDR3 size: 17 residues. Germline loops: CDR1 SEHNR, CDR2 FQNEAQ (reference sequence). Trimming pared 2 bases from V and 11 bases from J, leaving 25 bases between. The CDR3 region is CASSLTPGSKTQSTQHF. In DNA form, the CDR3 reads TGTGCCAGCAGCTTAACTCCGGGCTCCAAAACCCAGTCGACCCAGCATTTT.